The sequence of this T cell receptor beta chain was determined in a study of blood T cell repertoires in COVID-19. Across the whole study: COVID-19 samples, acute and convalescent, were from the United States, Italy and Spain.

CDR3 length: 11 amino acids. The V gene's germline CDR1 is DFQATT and CDR2 SNEGSKA (reference sequence). V lost 3 bases and J 5 bases, leaving 7 bases between the germline ends. Assay used: immunoSEQ multiplex PCR; TCRdb lists only in-frame clones, some missing. The table lists some 190,000 clones, less than 85% of them singletons. Input material: PBMCs or T cells enriched from blood (not recorded which). V usage is TRBV20-1 and J usage is TRBJ1-2; maybe TRBD1 (5 bases). This receptor was taken from a woman younger than 45 who had recovered from COVID-19. CDR3 in DNA: TGCAGTGCTAGTCGGGGGTATGGCTACACCTTC. Residues: CSASRGYGYTF.